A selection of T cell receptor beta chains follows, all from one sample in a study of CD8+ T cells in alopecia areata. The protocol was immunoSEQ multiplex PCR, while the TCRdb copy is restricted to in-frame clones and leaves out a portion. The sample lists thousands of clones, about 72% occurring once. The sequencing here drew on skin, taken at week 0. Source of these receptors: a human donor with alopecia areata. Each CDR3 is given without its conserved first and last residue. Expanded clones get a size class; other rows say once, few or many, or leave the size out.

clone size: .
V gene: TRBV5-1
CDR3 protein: ASSPGLAGGSYEQY

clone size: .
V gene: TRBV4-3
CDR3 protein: ASSPTPGQYNEQF

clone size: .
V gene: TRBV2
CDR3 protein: ASSVGAEPHV

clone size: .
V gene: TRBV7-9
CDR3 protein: ASSLPELSYEQY

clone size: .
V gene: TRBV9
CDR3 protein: ASSVETGATGELF

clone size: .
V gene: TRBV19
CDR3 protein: ASSISGENQPQH

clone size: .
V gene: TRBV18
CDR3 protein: ASSVGQGDSPLH

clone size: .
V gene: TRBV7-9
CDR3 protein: ASSLPAGWGETQY

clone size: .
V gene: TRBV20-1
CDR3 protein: SAKGFTEAF

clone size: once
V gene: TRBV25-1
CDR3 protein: ASSEYDGGINTGELF

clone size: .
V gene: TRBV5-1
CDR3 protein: ASSLAGQGSYAGELF

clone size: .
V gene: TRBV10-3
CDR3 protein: AISESWGTGELF

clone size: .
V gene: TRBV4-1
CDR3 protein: ASSQLMGRPSSGNTIY

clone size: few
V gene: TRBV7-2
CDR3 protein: ASSLEGALNTEAF

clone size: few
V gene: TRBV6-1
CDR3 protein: ASNGNPYNEQF

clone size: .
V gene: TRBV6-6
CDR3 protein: ASSYSGARDTEAF

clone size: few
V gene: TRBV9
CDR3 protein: ASSVGGGPTAQY

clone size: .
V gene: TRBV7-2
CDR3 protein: ASSSRRDRAYEQY

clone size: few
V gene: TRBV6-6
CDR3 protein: ASSYYGGVDEQF

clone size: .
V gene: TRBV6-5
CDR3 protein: ASSFLQGAAEKLF

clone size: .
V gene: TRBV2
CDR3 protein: ASSARTDTGELF

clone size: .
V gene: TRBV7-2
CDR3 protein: ASSPLVGGARYEQY

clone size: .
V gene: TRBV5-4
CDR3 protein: ASSLAGGRNSPLH

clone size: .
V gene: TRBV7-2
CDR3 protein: ASSRPLWTDYEQY

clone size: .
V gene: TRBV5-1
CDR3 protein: ASSPDGTTNEKLF

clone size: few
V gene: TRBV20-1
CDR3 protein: SARTDSEAF

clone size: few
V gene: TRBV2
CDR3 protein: ASRIVQETQY

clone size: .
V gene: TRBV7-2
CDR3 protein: ASSSPGPRSNEQF

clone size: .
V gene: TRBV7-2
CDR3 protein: ASSPVWGGPYEQY

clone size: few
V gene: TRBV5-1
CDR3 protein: ASSWAGTGDVPGELF

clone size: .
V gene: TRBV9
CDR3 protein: ASSAEDRGVTDTRY

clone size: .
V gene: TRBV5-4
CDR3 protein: ASSVRTGGSYEQY

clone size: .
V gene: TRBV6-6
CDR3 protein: ASSYKENTEAF

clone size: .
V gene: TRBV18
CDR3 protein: ASSPLVAGETGELF

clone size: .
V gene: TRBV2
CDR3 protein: ASSEAVRGLEGYT

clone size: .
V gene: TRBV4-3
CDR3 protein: ASSQKYARGNEQF

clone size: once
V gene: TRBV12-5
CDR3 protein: ASGLVLSQGRGETQY

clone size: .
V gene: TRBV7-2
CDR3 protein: ASSRDTDQPQH

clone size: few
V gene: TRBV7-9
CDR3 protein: ASSPPGEQF

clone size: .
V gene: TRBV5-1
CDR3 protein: ASSSTTTGVLSSYEQY

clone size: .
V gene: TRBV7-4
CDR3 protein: ASSPWGQGFEKLF

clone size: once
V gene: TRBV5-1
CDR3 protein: ASSLSPKGLLQETQY

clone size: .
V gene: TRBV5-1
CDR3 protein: ASSLGVDTGELF